One and the same sample provided the 24 T cell receptor beta chains below, sequenced in a study of cytomegalovirus exposure and HLA in healthy donors. PCR was performed using 60 Vbeta and 13 Jbeta primers. TCRdb's copy holds only in-frame clones and misses some; the assay was immunoSEQ multiplex PCR. The profile covers just over 150,000 clones, with about three quarters appearing a single time and 1.1% to 1.5% taken by the ten largest. Sequenced input: PBMCs. These receptor sequences come from a woman aged 25-40 years in good health and CMV-seronegative.

This clone was detected once. The V call is TRBV27, the J call TRBJ1-4, with D maybe TRBD1 (6 bases). CDR3 length equals 15 residues. Trimming pared 5 bases from V and 0 bases from J, leaving 10 bases between. The germline V gene has CDR1 MNHEY and CDR2 SMNVEV (reference sequence). The CDR3 DNA sequence: TGTGCCAGCAGTCCCTACAGGGCAACTAATGAAAAACTGTTTTTT. Its translation is CASSPYRATNEKLFF.

J is TRBJ2-2 and V is TRBV7-9; 10 bases are shared with TRBD2. This CDR3 has 16 residues. After removal of 6 bases from V and 5 bases from J, the junction contained 9 bases not matched to a gene. CDR1 is SEHNR and CDR2 is FQNEAQ in the germline V gene (reference sequence). The CDR3 region has the DNA TGTGCCAGCAGATCAGCGGGGGGGGTCCGGACCGGGGAGCTGTTTTTT. Translated, it gives CASRSAGGVRTGELFF.

The count of this clone is one. J is TRBJ2-4 and V is TRBV2, with TRBD2 as a possible D gene (5 bases). The CDR3 is made up of 14 amino acids. The germline gives CDR1 SNHLY, CDR2 FYNNEI. The ends were cut back, 9 bases at V and 8 bases at J, with 20 bases in the middle. The DNA for the CDR3 is TGTGCCAGTCACCACTCAAGGGAGTTAGACATTCAGTACTTC. Amino acid sequence: CASHHSRELDIQYF.

The CDR3 bases are TGTGCCAGCAGCTGGAGCGGGACTAGCGTGTTCGATACGCAGTATTTT. Translating gives CASSWSGTSVFDTQYF. This sequence joins TRBV5-5 and TRBJ2-3, with TRBD2 identical over 10 bases. Germline assignment: CDR1 SGHKS and CDR2 YYEKEE (reference sequence). This CDR3 spans 16 amino acids. With V trimmed by 3 bases and J by 6 bases, 10 bases remained unmatched.

The rearrangement uses TRBV9 and TRBJ1-2, with 8 bases identical to TRBD1. This CDR3 region has 14 residues. With V trimmed by 4 bases and J by 6 bases, 8 bases remained unmatched. CDR1 and CDR2 (germline): SGDLS, YYNGEE. The CDR3 DNA reads as TGTGCCAGCAGCATAATCTCAGGGGGCAATGGCTACACCTTC. It encodes CASSIISGGNGYTF.

This clone was counted only a few times. J is TRBJ1-1 and V is TRBV29-1; 9 positions match TRBD1. Germline CDR1 and CDR2: SQVTM and ANQGSEA. The V and J ends lost 7 bases and 1 base, in that order; junction bases with no gene match: 7. This CDR3 is 14 amino acids long. As DNA, the CDR3 is TGCAGCGCTGCAAGGACAGGGGAGAACACTGAAGCTTTCTTT. Amino acids: CSAARTGENTEAFF.

The chain is built from TRBV29-1 and TRBJ1-1; unclear D gene. Trimming stripped 6 bases from V and 1 base from J, with 15 bases between. This CDR3 has 14 amino acids. Germline V gene data show CDR1 as SQVTM and CDR2 as ANQGSEA. The CDR3 reads CSVETAVQNTEAFF. CDR3 nucleotides: TGCAGCGTCGAAACCGCGGTTCAGAACACTGAAGCTTTCTTT.

This chain connects TRBV29-1 to TRBJ1-5; 7 bases are shared with TRBD1. This CDR3 has 13 amino acids. After removal of 7 bases from V and 1 base from J, the junction contained 4 bases not matched to a gene. CDR1 and CDR2 from the germline V gene are SQVTM and ANQGSEA. The CDR3 reads CSGLGQSNQPQHF. The DNA of the CDR3 is TGCAGCGGCCTGGGACAGAGCAATCAGCCCCAGCATTTT.

This chain links TRBV18 with TRBJ2-7; D is unresolved. V lost 2 bases to trimming and J lost 3 bases, with 8 bases between them. CDR3 length equals 13 residues. CDR1 is KGHSH, CDR2 LQKENI, per germline. CDR3 residues: CASSPALYYEQYF. Written as DNA, the CDR3 is TGTGCCAGCTCACCAGCTCTCTACTACGAGCAGTACTTC.

The chain recombines TRBV11-2 with TRBJ2-1; D is possibly TRBD2 (7 bases). V was clipped by 5 bases and J by 3 bases, with 17 bases between them. The length of the CDR3 is 16 residues. Per germline, CDR1 SGHAT and CDR2 FQNNGV. The DNA of the CDR3 is TGTGCCAGCAGCCCCCTTGAGGGGGGGAACTACAATGAGCAGTTCTTC. This gives the protein CASSPLEGGNYNEQFF.

V gene TRBV29-1 combines with J gene TRBJ2-7; D uncertain. The CDR3 is 11 amino acids. The germline V and J ends were trimmed by 4 bases and 9 bases, with 13 bases remaining between them. Germline CDR1 is SQVTM and CDR2 is ANQGSEA. The CDR3 DNA reads as TGCAGCGTTGGACATCCCCTCGGGCAGTACTTC. Protein: CSVGHPLGQYF.

The chain links TRBV29-1 to TRBJ1-1; maybe TRBD1 (5 bases). CDR1 and CDR2 from the germline V gene are SQVTM and ANQGSEA. Trimming took 7 bases from V and 8 from J, leaving 17 bases between them. This CDR3 has 12 amino acids. The CDR3 loop is CSGGIGALEAFF. In DNA, the CDR3 is TGCAGCGGCGGGATTGGGGCTTTGGAAGCTTTCTTT.

This clone was seen a single time. V usage is TRBV28 and J usage is TRBJ2-7, with a possible D match to TRBD1 (6 bases). V lost 7 bases and J lost 4, with 20 bases in between. The CDR3 is 15 residues long. Germline CDR1 is MDHEN and CDR2 is SYDVKM. The CDR3 DNA is TGTGCCAGCACCCGCAGGGTGGGGGCTGCGTACGAGCAGTACTTC. It codes for CASTRRVGAAYEQYF.

The chain combines TRBV2 with TRBJ2-4; TRBD2 might be the D (5 bases). The CDR3 sequence is 14 residues long. The germline gives CDR1 SNHLY, CDR2 FYNNEI. Trimming left V 1 base short and J 1 base short, with 5 bases between. The CDR3 sequence is CASSEGGAKNIQYF. CDR3 DNA: TGTGCCAGCAGTGAAGGAGGGGCCAAAAACATTCAGTACTTC.

The rearrangement links TRBV5-4 to TRBJ1-2; D is uncertain. CDR1 and CDR2 (germline): SGHNT, YYREEE (reference sequence). This CDR3 is 14 amino acids long. Trimming left V 0 bases short and J 5 bases short, with 11 bases between. The CDR3 region has the DNA TGTGCCAGCAGCTTGGAACAGACCCCATATGGCTACACCTTC. Encoded protein: CASSLEQTPYGYTF.

The CDR3 nucleotides are TGTGCCAGCAGGGGGGCTTTAGAGTTCATTCAGTACTTC. Protein sequence: CASRGALEFIQYF. The genes are TRBV25-1 and TRBJ2-4; weak D call: TRBD1 (6 bases). Germline CDR1 MGHDK, CDR2 SYGVNS. The CDR3 sequence is 13 residues long. Trimming removed 6 bases from V and 9 bases from J, with 15 bases in between.

The chain uses TRBV13 and TRBJ1-2; a weak D match, TRBD1 (6 bases). The CDR3 has 15 amino acids. The V and J ends lost 3 bases and 6 bases respectively, with 17 bases between them. The germline CDR1 and CDR2 sequences are PRHDT and FYEKMQ (reference sequence). The CDR3 region has the DNA TGTGCCAGCAGCTTCCGAACAGGGCAACTTGATGGCTACACCTTC. Translating gives CASSFRTGQLDGYTF.

The chain has TRBV5-4 and TRBJ2-3, with TRBD2 matching 10 bases. The V and J ends lost 4 bases and 0 bases, in that order; junction bases with no gene match: 11. This CDR3 has 18 residues. Germline CDR1 reads SGHNT; CDR2 reads YYREEE (reference sequence). The CDR3: CASSPELAGTRSTDTQYF. The CDR3 coding sequence is TGTGCCAGCAGCCCAGAACTAGCGGGGACACGGAGCACAGATACGCAGTATTTT.

This chain connects TRBV7-8 to TRBJ2-7; the D gene is possibly TRBD2 (5 bases). The CDR3 is 13 amino acids. Germline V gives CDR1 SGHVS, CDR2 FQNEAQ. The CDR3 spells CSSKEEPAYEQYF. DNA for the CDR3: TGTTCTAGCAAGGAGGAGCCGGCATACGAGCAGTACTTC.

The J gene is TRBJ1-1, the V gene TRBV5-4; D not certain. V shed 2 bases and J shed 1 base, with 6 bases lying between them. This CDR3 is 13 amino acids long. CDR1 is SGHNT, CDR2 YYREEE, per germline (reference sequence). The CDR3 region has the DNA TGTGCCAGCAGCTTCGCCGGGAACACTGAAGCTTTCTTT. It yields the protein CASSFAGNTEAFF.

The chain carries TRBV9 and TRBJ1-3, with D uncertain. This CDR3 has 15 amino acids. The V end was cut by 3 bases, the J end by 4 bases, with 14 bases between. Germline CDR1 reads SGDLS; CDR2 reads YYNGEE. This CDR3 reads CASSAELDLGNTIYF. The CDR3, as DNA: TGTGCCAGCAGCGCTGAACTAGATTTGGGAAACACCATATATTTT.

The V gene is TRBV6-1, the J gene TRBJ1-2; weak D call: TRBD1 (6 bases). The length of the CDR3 is 15 residues. The germline CDR1 and CDR2 sequences are MNHNS and SASEGT. Trimming left V 5 bases short and J 2 bases short, with 15 bases between. CDR3 DNA: TGTGCCAGCAGTCGTACAGGGAGTGCGAACTATGGCTACACCTTC. This encodes CASSRTGSANYGYTF.

The V and J genes are TRBV5-4 and TRBJ1-3, with TRBD1 as a possible D gene (6 bases). CDR1 is SGHNT, CDR2 YYREEE, per germline (reference sequence). Trimming pared 1 base from V and 3 bases from J, leaving 8 bases between. This CDR3 is built from 14 residues. The CDR3 coding sequence is TGTGCCAGCAGCTTGACAGGGTTTGGAAACACCATATATTTT. It is translated as CASSLTGFGNTIYF.

This chain uses TRBV15 with TRBJ2-7; tentative D call: TRBD2 (5 bases). Per the germline V gene, CDR1 is LNHNV and CDR2 is YYDKDF (reference sequence). The CDR3 loop spans 14 amino acids. Trimming removed 1 base at V and 0 bases at J, with 7 bases between. CDR3 residues: CATSRGGGSYEQYF. Here the CDR3 DNA reads TGTGCCACCAGCAGAGGTGGAGGCTCCTACGAGCAGTACTTC.